The 14 T cell receptor beta chains below all came from one sample that was sequenced in a study of graft-versus-host responses after intestinal transplantation. Profiling relied on immunoSEQ multiplex PCR, and the TCRdb table lists in-frame clones only, not all of them. The sample consists of 20,000 to 30,000 clones, 90% of them appearing once. Material: PBMCs, obtained 38 to 40 days after intestinal transplant. The receptors were sampled from a human patient who received an intestinal transplant, so some T cells may come from the graft donor.

The V call is TRBV10-3, the J call TRBJ1-1, with D perhaps matching TRBD1 (5 bases). V lost 8 bases, J lost 6 bases, and 19 bases lay in between. Germline V gene lookup returns CDR1 ENHRY and CDR2 SYGVKD. CDR3 length: 14 residues. The CDR3 reads CAIGAQGLIAEAFF. The DNA of the CDR3 is TGTGCCATCGGTGCGCAGGGCCTTATCGCTGAAGCTTTCTTT.

This chain connects TRBV4-3 to TRBJ2-1; TRBD1 is a possible D gene (6 bases). The CDR3 length is 17 residues. The V gene's germline CDR1 is LGHNA and CDR2 YSLEER. V lost 0 bases and J lost 5, with 17 bases in between. CDR3 nucleotides: TGCGCCAGCAGCCAAGATCGGGCCAGGGGATGGGACAATGAGCAGTTCTTC. This codes for CASSQDRARGWDNEQFF.

This clone occurred once. V usage is TRBV2 and J usage is TRBJ1-1, with D possibly matching TRBD1 (5 bases). CDR1 is SNHLY, CDR2 FYNNEI, per germline. CDR3 length equals 13 residues. Trimming removed 7 bases at V and 0 bases at J, with 9 bases between. The CDR3, as DNA: TGTGCCAGCAACGGGGGGATGAACACTGAAGCTTTCTTT. It is translated as CASNGGMNTEAFF. Combining the CDR3 with reference TRBV2 and TRBJ1-1 gives the whole variable domain EPEVTQTPSHQVTQMGQEVILRCVPISNHLYFYWYRQILGQKVEFLVSFYNNEISEKSEIFDDQFSVERPDGSNFTLKIRSTKLEDSAMYFCASNGGMNTEAFFGQGTRLTVV.

This chain joins TRBV4-1 and TRBJ2-1, with 10 bases matching TRBD2. Per the germline V gene, CDR1 is MGHRA and CDR2 is YSYEKL. With 0 bases clipped from V and 1 base from J, the junction kept 6 bases outside the gene matches. The CDR3 is made up of 18 amino acids. The CDR3 here is CASSQDSPLAGSYNEQFF. In nucleotides, the CDR3 is TGCGCCAGCAGCCAAGACTCCCCACTAGCGGGGTCCTACAATGAGCAGTTCTTC.

V is TRBV7-9 and J is TRBJ1-2; no clear D. Germline V lookup: CDR1 SEHNR, CDR2 FQNEAQ (reference sequence). The CDR3 is made up of 13 amino acids. V shed 7 bases and J shed 6 bases, with 15 bases lying between them. DNA of the CDR3: TGTGCCAGCACCACGGGCGAATACCATGGCTACACCTTC. Its translation is CASTTGEYHGYTF.

V is TRBV6-6 and J is TRBJ2-7, with a weak D call TRBD2 (6 bases). The germline V gene has CDR1 MNHNY and CDR2 SVGAGI (reference sequence). CDR3 length: 15 amino acids. V lost 8 bases to trimming and J lost 2 bases, with 19 bases between them. The CDR3 region is CASSLIAALTYEQYF. CDR3 sequence (DNA): TGTGCCAGCTCATTAATAGCGGCTCTAACCTACGAGCAGTACTTC.

The chain joins TRBV18 to TRBJ1-1, with D tentatively TRBD1 (5 bases). The CDR3 spans 14 residues. The germline V and J ends were trimmed by 0 bases and 3 bases, with 8 bases remaining between them. Germline lookup yields CDR1 KGHSH and CDR2 LQKENI. The CDR3 loop reads CASSPPVRDTEAFF. The CDR3 DNA follows: TGTGCCAGCTCACCACCAGTCAGGGACACTGAAGCTTTCTTT.

CDR3 amino acids: CAWSVSSGNEQFF. The CDR3 bases are TGTGCCTGGAGTGTATCTAGCGGCAATGAGCAGTTCTTC. V usage is TRBV30 and J usage is TRBJ2-1; 7 bases fit TRBD2. Trimming cost V 0 bases and J 6 bases; bases outside gene matches: 2. Germline lookup yields CDR1 GTSNPN and CDR2 SVGIG (reference sequence). The CDR3 runs to 13 residues.

This chain's CDR3 is CASEGGVGASRYNEQFF. As DNA, the CDR3 is TGTGCCAGCGAAGGCGGGGTTGGGGCTAGCCGTTACAATGAGCAGTTCTTC. This chain joins TRBV9 and TRBJ2-1, with a tentative D call TRBD2 (6 bases). The V gene's germline CDR1 is SGDLS and CDR2 YYNGEE. This CDR3 spans 17 amino acids. The germline V and J ends were trimmed by 7 bases and 4 bases, with 24 bases remaining between them.

The chain has TRBV5-6 and TRBJ1-5; D perhaps matches TRBD1 (6 bases). The CDR3 runs 14 residues. From germline, CDR1 is SGHDT and CDR2 YYEEEE. Trimming cost V 4 bases and J 5 bases, with 13 bases left between them. CDR3 bases: TGTGCCAGCAGCCAAACAGGGCGTCATCAGCCCCAGCATTTT. Its translation: CASSQTGRHQPQHF.

The V and J genes are TRBV10-3 and TRBJ1-3; D may be TRBD1 (6 bases). The germline V gene has CDR1 ENHRY and CDR2 SYGVKD. CDR3 length: 21 residues. V was trimmed by 0 bases and J by 0 bases, leaving 24 bases between them. CDR3 sequence reads: CAISESNRGRGPFSSGNTIYF. The CDR3 bases are TGTGCCATCAGTGAGTCTAATCGAGGCAGGGGTCCTTTCAGCTCTGGAAACACCATATATTTT.

V usage is TRBV19 and J usage is TRBJ2-5, with unresolved D. CDR3 length: 13 residues. Germline V CDR1 and CDR2: LNHDA, SQIVND (reference sequence). V gave up 5 bases and J gave up 5 bases, with 12 bases separating them. The CDR3 DNA follows: TGTGCCAGTAGTCCCTCGATCCGGGAGACCCAGTACTTC. It yields the protein CASSPSIRETQYF.

The genes are TRBV2 and TRBJ2-1, with a possible D match to TRBD2 (6 bases). Germline lookup yields CDR1 SNHLY and CDR2 FYNNEI. The CDR3 totals 15 residues. Trimming took 9 bases from V and 6 from J, leaving 21 bases between them. CDR3 loop: CARALSGWGGNEQFF. CDR3 DNA: TGTGCCAGAGCATTGTCAGGTTGGGGAGGCAATGAGCAGTTCTTC.

The chain combines TRBV7-1 with TRBJ1-2, with unresolved D. TRBV7-1 counts as an open reading frame of uncertain function. Trimming took 5 bases from V and 4 from J, leaving 14 bases between them. This CDR3 has 14 residues. DNA of the CDR3: TGTGCCAGCAGCAACGAGGGAAAGACCTATGGCTACACCTTC. Translated, it gives CASSNEGKTYGYTF.